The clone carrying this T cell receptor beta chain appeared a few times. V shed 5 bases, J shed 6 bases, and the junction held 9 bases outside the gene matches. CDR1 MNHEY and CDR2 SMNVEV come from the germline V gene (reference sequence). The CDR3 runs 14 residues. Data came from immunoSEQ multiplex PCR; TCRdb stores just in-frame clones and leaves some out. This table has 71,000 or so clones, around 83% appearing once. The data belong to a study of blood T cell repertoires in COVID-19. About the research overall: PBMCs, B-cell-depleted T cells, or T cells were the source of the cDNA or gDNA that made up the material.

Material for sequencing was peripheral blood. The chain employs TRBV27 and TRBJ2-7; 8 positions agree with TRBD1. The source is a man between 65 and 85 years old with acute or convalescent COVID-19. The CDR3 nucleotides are TGTGCCAGCAGTATTTACCAGACAGGGGCCGAGCAGTACTTC. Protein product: CASSIYQTGAEQYF.